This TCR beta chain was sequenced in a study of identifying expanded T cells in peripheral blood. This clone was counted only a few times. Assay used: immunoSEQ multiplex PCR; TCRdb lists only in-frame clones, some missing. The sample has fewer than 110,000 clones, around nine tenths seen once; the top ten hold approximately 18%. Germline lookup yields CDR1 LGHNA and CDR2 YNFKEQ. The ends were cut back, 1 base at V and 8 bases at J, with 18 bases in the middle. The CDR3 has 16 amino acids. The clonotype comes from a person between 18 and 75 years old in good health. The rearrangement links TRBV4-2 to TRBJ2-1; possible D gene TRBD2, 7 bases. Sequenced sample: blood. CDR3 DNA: TGTGCCAGCAGCCAAGGGCCGGAGGGGGGGCGGCATGAGCAGTTCTTC. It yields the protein CASSQGPEGGRHEQFF.